This TCR beta chain was sequenced for a study of naive and memory T cell subsets. The CDR3 totals 15 residues. V was pared by 4 bases and J by 4 bases, with 2 bases of the junction left unmatched. CDR1 and CDR2 from the germline V gene are SEHNR and FQNEAQ (reference sequence). TCR cDNA received a 3' ligated oligonucleotide that carried a UMI. Adult healthy volunteers gave 2.5 ml peripheral blood for whole-blood RNA. Amplification of ligated cDNA took four PCR rounds with SP2 and nested alpha and beta constant primers. For blood and skin samples, reverse transcription used TCR alpha and beta constant primers. TCRdb analysed the 5' RACE reads with MiXCR anew, one entry per CDR3 protein. This sample has 55,000 to 65,000 distinct CDR3 sequences, with 6% to 8.5% found just once.

The rearrangement links TRBV7-9 to TRBJ2-2; 11 bases map to TRBD1. This clonotype was sampled from a female donor in good health. The CDR3 sequence: CASSSGTGGTGELFF. The CDR3, as DNA: TGTGCCAGCAGCTCCGGGACAGGGGGCACCGGGGAGCTGTTTTTT. The entire variable domain, with the rest obtained from reference TRBV7-9 and TRBJ2-2, is as follows: DTGVSQNPRHKITKRGQNVTFRCDPISEHNRLYWYRQTLGQGPEFLTYFQNEAQLEKSRLLSDRFSAERPKGSFSTLEIQRTEQGDSAMYLCASSSGTGGTGELFFGEGSRLTVL.